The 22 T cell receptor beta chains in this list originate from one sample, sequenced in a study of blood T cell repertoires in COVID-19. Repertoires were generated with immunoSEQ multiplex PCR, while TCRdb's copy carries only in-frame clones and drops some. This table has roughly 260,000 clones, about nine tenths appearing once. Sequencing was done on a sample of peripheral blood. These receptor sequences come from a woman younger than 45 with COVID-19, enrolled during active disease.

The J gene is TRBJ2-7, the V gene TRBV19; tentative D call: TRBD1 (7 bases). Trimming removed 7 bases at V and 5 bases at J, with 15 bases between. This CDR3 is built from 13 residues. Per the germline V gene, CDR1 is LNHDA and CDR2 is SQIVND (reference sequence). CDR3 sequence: CASKVQGEDEQYF. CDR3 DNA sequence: TGTGCCAGTAAGGTGCAGGGGGAGGACGAGCAGTACTTC.

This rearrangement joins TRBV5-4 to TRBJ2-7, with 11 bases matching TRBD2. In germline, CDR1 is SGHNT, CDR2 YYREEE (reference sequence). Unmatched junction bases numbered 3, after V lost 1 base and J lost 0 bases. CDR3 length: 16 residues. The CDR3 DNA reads TGTGCCAGCAGCTTGACTAGCGGGGGCCTCTCCTACGAGCAGTACTTC. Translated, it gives CASSLTSGGLSYEQYF.

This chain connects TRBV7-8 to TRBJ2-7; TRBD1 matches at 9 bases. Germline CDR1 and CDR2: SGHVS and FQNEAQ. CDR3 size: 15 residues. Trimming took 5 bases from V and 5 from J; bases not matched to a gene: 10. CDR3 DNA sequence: TGTGCCAGCAGCACGTCCGGGACAGGGATAGACGAGCAGTACTTC. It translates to CASSTSGTGIDEQYF.

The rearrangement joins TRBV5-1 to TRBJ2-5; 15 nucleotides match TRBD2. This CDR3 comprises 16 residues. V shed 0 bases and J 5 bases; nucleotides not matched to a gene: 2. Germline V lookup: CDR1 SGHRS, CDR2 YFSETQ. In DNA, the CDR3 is TGCGCCAGCAGCTTGGGGACTAGCGGGAGGGATGAGACCCAGTACTTC. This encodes CASSLGTSGRDETQYF.

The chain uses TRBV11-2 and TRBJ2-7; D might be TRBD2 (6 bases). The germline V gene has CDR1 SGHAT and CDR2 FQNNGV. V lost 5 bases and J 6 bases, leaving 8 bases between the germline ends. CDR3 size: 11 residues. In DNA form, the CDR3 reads TGTGCCAGCAGCCAGACTAGCGAGCAGTACTTC. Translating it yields CASSQTSEQYF.

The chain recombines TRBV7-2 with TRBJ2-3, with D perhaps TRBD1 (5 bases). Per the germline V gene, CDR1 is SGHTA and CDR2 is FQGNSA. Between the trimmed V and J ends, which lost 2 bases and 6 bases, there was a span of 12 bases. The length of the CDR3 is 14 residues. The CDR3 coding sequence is TGTGCCAGCAGCTTAAGACAGATTACCGATACGCAGTATTTT. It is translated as CASSLRQITDTQYF.

CDR3 nucleotides: TGTGCCAGTACCTCCTTACCGGGAGACGAGCAGTACTTC. This gives the protein CASTSLPGDEQYF. The V gene is TRBV28, the J gene TRBJ2-7, with a possible D match to TRBD2 (6 bases). V lost 9 bases to trimming and J lost 5 bases, with 17 bases between them. The CDR3 consists of 13 residues. Germline CDR1 and CDR2: MDHEN and SYDVKM.

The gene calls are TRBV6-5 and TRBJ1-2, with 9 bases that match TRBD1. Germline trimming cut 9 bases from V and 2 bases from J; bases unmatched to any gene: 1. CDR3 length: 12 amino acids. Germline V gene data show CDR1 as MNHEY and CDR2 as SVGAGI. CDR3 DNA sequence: TGTGCCAGTGGACAGGGGAACTATGGCTACACCTTC. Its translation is CASGQGNYGYTF.

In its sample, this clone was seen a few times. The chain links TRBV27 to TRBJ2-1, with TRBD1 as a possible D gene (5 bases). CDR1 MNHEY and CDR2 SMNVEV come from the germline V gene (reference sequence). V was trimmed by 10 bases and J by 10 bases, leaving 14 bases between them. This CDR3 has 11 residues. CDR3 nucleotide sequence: TGTGCCACATTAACCCCAGGGGAGCAGTTCTTC. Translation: CATLTPGEQFF.

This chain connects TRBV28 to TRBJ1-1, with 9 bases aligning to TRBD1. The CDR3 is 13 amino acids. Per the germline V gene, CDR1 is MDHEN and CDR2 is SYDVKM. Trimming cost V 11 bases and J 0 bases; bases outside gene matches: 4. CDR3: CAGGDRVNTEAFF. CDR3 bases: TGTGCCGGGGGGGACAGGGTGAACACTGAAGCTTTCTTT.

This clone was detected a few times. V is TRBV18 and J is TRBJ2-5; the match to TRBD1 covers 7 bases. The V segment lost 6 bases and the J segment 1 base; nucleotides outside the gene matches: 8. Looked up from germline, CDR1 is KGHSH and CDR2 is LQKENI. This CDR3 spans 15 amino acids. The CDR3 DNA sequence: TGTGCCAGCTCGCAGGGACAGACCTTCCAAGAGACCCAGTACTTC. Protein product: CASSQGQTFQETQYF.

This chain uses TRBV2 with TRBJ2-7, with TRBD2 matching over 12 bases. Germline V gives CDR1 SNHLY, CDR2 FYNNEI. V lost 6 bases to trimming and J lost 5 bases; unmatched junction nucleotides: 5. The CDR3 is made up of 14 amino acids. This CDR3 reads CASRSGTSGHEQYF. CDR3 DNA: TGTGCCAGCAGATCCGGGACTAGCGGGCACGAGCAGTACTTC.

CDR3 coding DNA: TGTGCCAGTACCCCTGACCGAGGGAACACTGAAGCTTTCTTT. Its protein product is CASTPDRGNTEAFF. The rearrangement joins TRBV19 to TRBJ1-1, with D hard to call. CDR3 size: 14 residues. V lost 7 bases and J 1 base, leaving 13 bases between the germline ends. Germline V CDR1 and CDR2: LNHDA, SQIVND (reference sequence).

The CDR3 sequence: CASSLRPLVGQPQHF. The CDR3 region has the DNA TGTGCCAGCAGCTTAAGGCCCCTAGTTGGCCAGCCCCAGCATTTT. This chain uses TRBV7-2 with TRBJ1-5; D not resolved. The CDR3 extends over 15 amino acids. Trimming took off 2 bases at V and 7 bases at J, with 15 bases between the two ends. Germline assignment: CDR1 SGHTA and CDR2 FQGNSA. Supplemented by reference TRBV7-2 and TRBJ1-5, the full variable domain reads GAGVSQSPSNKVTEKGKDVELRCDPISGHTALYWYRQSLGQGLEFLIYFQGNSAPDKSGLPSDRFSAERTGGSVSTLTIQRTQQEDSAVYLCASSLRPLVGQPQHFGDGTRLSIL.

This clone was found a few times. CDR3 DNA sequence: TGTGCCAGCAGCCCTCGGGGGGGCTTTGCTGGAAACACCATATATTTT. Translated: CASSPRGGFAGNTIYF. J is TRBJ1-3 and V is TRBV11-2, with D possibly matching TRBD1 (6 bases). The CDR3 contains 16 residues. Germline V gives CDR1 SGHAT, CDR2 FQNNGV. V dropped 5 bases and J dropped 2 bases, with 16 bases sitting between them.

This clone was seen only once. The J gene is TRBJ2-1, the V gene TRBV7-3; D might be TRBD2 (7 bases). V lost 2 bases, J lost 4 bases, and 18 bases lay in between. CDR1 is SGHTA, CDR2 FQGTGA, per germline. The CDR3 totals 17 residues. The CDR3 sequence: CASSLGGGSPPYNEQFF. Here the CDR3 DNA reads TGTGCCAGCAGCTTAGGGGGCGGGAGCCCCCCTTACAATGAGCAGTTCTTC.

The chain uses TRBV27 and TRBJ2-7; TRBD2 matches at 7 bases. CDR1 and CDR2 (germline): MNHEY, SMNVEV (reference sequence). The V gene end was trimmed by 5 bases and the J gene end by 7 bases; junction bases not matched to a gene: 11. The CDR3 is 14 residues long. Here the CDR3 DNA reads TGTGCCAGCAGTGAACTAGCGCCCCGCGGGGAGCAGTACTTC. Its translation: CASSELAPRGEQYF.

CDR3 coding DNA: TGTGCCAGTTCCCGGGGAGCCGGTACGCAGTATTTT. This gives the protein CASSRGAGTQYF. The rearrangement links TRBV14 to TRBJ2-3; weak D call: TRBD2 (5 bases). Between the trimmed V and J ends, which lost 9 bases and 8 bases, there was a span of 15 bases. The CDR3 has 12 amino acids. CDR1 is SGHDN, CDR2 FVKESK, per germline.

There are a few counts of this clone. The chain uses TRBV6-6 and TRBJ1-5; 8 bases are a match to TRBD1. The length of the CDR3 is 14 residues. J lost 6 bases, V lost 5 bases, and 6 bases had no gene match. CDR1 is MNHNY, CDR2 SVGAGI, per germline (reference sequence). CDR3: CASSPQGEFQPQHF. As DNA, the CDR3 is TGTGCCAGCAGTCCACAGGGGGAGTTTCAGCCCCAGCATTTT.

The CDR3 bases are TGCGCCAGCAGCCCCGGACTAGCGGGGTACAATGAGCAGTTCTTC. Its translation: CASSPGLAGYNEQFF. J is TRBJ2-1 and V is TRBV4-3, with 12 bases that match TRBD2. CDR3 size: 15 residues. CDR1 and CDR2 from the germline V gene are LGHNA and YSLEER. The V and J ends lost 4 bases and 4 bases, in that order; junction bases with no gene match: 2.

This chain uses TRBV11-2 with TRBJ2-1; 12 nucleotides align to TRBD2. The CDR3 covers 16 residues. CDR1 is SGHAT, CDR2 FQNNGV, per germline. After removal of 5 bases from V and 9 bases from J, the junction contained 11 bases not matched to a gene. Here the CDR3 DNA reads TGTGCCAGCAGCCTACCTCCTACTAGCGGGAGGCGTGAGCAGTTCTTC. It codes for CASSLPPTSGRREQFF.

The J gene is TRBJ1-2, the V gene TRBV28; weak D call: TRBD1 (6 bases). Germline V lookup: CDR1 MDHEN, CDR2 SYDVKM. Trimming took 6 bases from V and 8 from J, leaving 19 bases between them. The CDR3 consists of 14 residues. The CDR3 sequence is CASRRGAAKEGYTF. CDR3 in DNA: TGTGCCAGCAGGCGGGGGGCGGCGAAGGAGGGCTACACCTTC.